The source of this T cell receptor beta chain is a study of CD8+CD57+ T cells in acquired aplastic anemia (dated by TCRdb to the late 2010s). With regard to the full study: Extracted DNA from sorted CD4+ and CD8+ cells averaged approximately 3 ug, ranging from about 0.17 to 30 ug. For healthy donor samples, the average read count was about 9.8 million for CD4+ cells and roughly 12 million for CD8+ cells. Overall study results and their limits: Roughly 29 CD8+ CDR3 sequences were shared between patients and controls but appeared highly expressed in patients and within their immunodominant clones. Patients and healthy controls showed no significant difference in CD8+ Simpson's diversity (P=0.060).

TCR beta VDJ combination and CDR3 sequence profiling used genomic DNA as the template. An Illumina HiSeq 2000 was used for TCR repertoire sequencing. Regarding the original processing steps: Repertoires were assessed using TRBV/TRBJ rearrangement plots, CDR3 size and DJ length profiles, and Simpson's diversity index. The immunodominant clone was defined as the most abundant DNA sequence in deep sequencing data. CDR3 amino acid sequences were screened for sharing across subjects and were compared with published repertoires and the VDJdb database. The raw public data were reprocessed by TCRdb itself: fastp quality trimming at Q25, MiXCR clonotype calling, in-frame beta chains only. Identical CDR3 protein sequences are pooled into one entry, listed with their most common genes and DNA. The V and J calls follow TCRdb's processing rather than the paper's. This sample gives about 180,000 distinct CDR3 sequences in total; under 55% of them show up just once. The top ten hold under 3.5% of the sample.

About this clonotype: Which antigen it targets is not known. There are no base qualities to consult, and no much larger clone falls within one base.

V is pruned by 1 base and J by 6 bases, leaving 10 bases of the junction without a gene match. Via the germline V gene, CDR1 is SGHAT and CDR2 FQNNGV. The CDR3 sequence holds 17 residues, the cysteine and phenylalanine included. Only CDR3 DNA is held: 51 bases, read in frame from base 1. In this study, sorted CD4+ and CD8+ T cells from the blood of healthy subjects and of severe aplastic anemia patients had their TCR repertoires deep-sequenced. Ficoll-Paque density gradient centrifugation was used to isolate peripheral blood mononuclear cells. CD4+ and CD8+ T cells were sorted by FACS or magnetic beads before DNA extraction.

Sequences were obtained from sorted CD4+, CD8+, or CD8+CD57+ T cells (not recorded which) from PBMCs. The origin of this receptor is a human donor in good health. The chain employs TRBV11-2 and TRBJ2-1, and 9 junction bases match TRBD2. The CDR3 protein is CASSLGSSGAAGNEQFF. The DNA sequence is TGTGCCAGCAGCTTAGGATCTAGCGGGGCCGCTGGCAATGAGCAGTTCTTC.